This TCR beta chain derives from a study of CD8+CD57+ T cells in acquired aplastic anemia. The overall study: DNA from sorted CD4+ and CD8+ cells averaged around 3.2 ug. Healthy donors had, on average, about 9.9 million reads for their CD4+ cells.

The use of genomic DNA as template underpinned the TCR beta VDJ and CDR3 profiling. MiXCR, applied by TCRdb to the reads, yields one record per CDR3 protein. The table has around 230,000 distinct CDR3 sequences, roughly 55% seen once. This CDR3 is 12 amino acids long. Germline V gene sequence: CDR1 WSHSY, CDR2 SAAADI. V lost 3 bases and J lost 3, with 2 bases in between. About this clonotype: Its target is unknown.

Findings of the study overall: Patients did not significantly differ from controls in CD8+ Simpson's diversity.

The chain carries TRBV10-2 and TRBJ1-4; no clear D. Sequenced: sorted CD4+, CD8+, or CD8+CD57+ T cells (not recorded which) from PBMCs. This TCR came from a human donor in good health. The CDR3 coding sequence is TGCGCCAGCAGTGATGCTAATGAAAAACTGTTTTTT. Its protein product is CASSDANEKLFF.